The next 29 T cell receptor beta chains were all read from a single sample in a study of blood T cell repertoires in COVID-19. Clones were sequenced by immunoSEQ multiplex PCR, and TCRdb holds only the in-frame ones, with some missing. Of over 400,000 clones listed, roughly nine tenths are singletons. Sequences were obtained from peripheral blood. The receptors originated from a woman aged 50 to 60 with COVID-19, enrolled during active disease.

The rearrangement uses TRBV7-9 and TRBJ1-2; 8 bases are a match to TRBD1. V was clipped by 5 bases and J by 8 bases; unmatched bases: 10. Germline V CDR1 and CDR2: SEHNR, FQNEAQ (reference sequence). The CDR3 spans 14 residues. Here the CDR3 DNA reads TGTGCCAGCAGCGTGTCGCAGGGGGCGCGCGGCTACACCTTC. Translated: CASSVSQGARGYTF.

The rearrangement links TRBV6-5 to TRBJ1-2; D remains ambiguous. The V and J ends lost 4 bases and 3 bases respectively, with 12 bases between them. The CDR3 loop spans 14 amino acids. The germline V gene encodes CDR1 MNHEY and CDR2 SVGAGI. This CDR3 is CASSWTSGDYGYTF. The CDR3 DNA follows: TGTGCCAGCAGTTGGACTAGCGGGGACTATGGCTACACCTTC.

The rearrangement links TRBV6-5 to TRBJ2-3, with 9 bases aligning to TRBD2. J lost 14 bases, V lost 6 bases, and 9 bases had no gene match. The CDR3 runs 12 residues. The germline V gene encodes CDR1 MNHEY and CDR2 SVGAGI. The CDR3 region has the DNA TGTGCCAGCAGACCATCCGGGACTAGCTTGTATTTT. Its translation: CASRPSGTSLYF.

The chain combines TRBV5-1 with TRBJ2-7; 9 positions agree with TRBD1. The trim removed 1 base at V and 3 bases at J, leaving 5 bases unmatched. The CDR3 has 15 residues. Germline lookup yields CDR1 SGHRS and CDR2 YFSETQ. CDR3 nucleotides: TGCGCCAGCAGCTTGCGGGACAGGGAAGTCTACGAGCAGTACTTC. Encoded protein: CASSLRDREVYEQYF.

The V gene is TRBV28, the J gene TRBJ2-7, with a tentative D call TRBD1 (6 bases). The CDR3 totals 13 residues. V was trimmed by 6 bases and J by 4 bases, leaving 13 bases between them. Per the germline V gene, CDR1 is MDHEN and CDR2 is SYDVKM. The CDR3 nucleotides read TGTGCCAGCAGGGATACAGGGTTTTACGAGCAGTACTTC. It is translated as CASRDTGFYEQYF.

The chain combines TRBV7-2 with TRBJ1-4; D unresolved. Germline V CDR1 and CDR2: SGHTA, FQGNSA. The germline V and J ends were trimmed by 3 bases and 1 base, with 6 bases remaining between them. The CDR3 consists of 14 residues. CDR3 sequence reads: CASSFRLTNEKLFF. The CDR3 nucleotides are TGTGCCAGCAGCTTCAGGCTAACTAATGAAAAACTGTTTTTT.

For the CDR3, the DNA is TGCGCCAGCAGCCAAGACATGGGGGCATGGCCCCAGCATTTT. Its translation: CASSQDMGAWPQHF. This chain connects TRBV4-1 to TRBJ1-5; D may be TRBD1 (6 bases). This CDR3 has 14 residues. Germline V gene data show CDR1 as MGHRA and CDR2 as YSYEKL. Trimming took off 0 bases at V and 9 bases at J, with 12 bases between the two ends.

The V gene is TRBV3-1 (or the pseudogene TRBV3-2), the J gene TRBJ1-3, with 7 nucleotides matching TRBD1. CDR1 and CDR2 from the germline V gene are LGHDT and YNNKEL (reference sequence). The CDR3 is 14 residues long. Trimming at V came to 2 bases and at J to 8 bases, leaving 6 bases not matched to a gene. For the CDR3, the DNA is TGTGCCAGCAGCCAAACAGGGGCGGCAGACACCATATATTTT. Translating it yields CASSQTGAADTIYF.

This rearrangement joins TRBV11-3 to TRBJ2-3; 8 bases are shared with TRBD1. CDR1 SGHNT and CDR2 YENEEA come from the germline V gene. The CDR3 extends over 16 amino acids. The V and J ends lost 1 base and 5 bases, in that order; junction bases with no gene match: 8. DNA for the CDR3: TGTGCCAGCAGCTTAGGGTTCCAGGGGGCAGGAGATACGCAGTATTTT. This translates into CASSLGFQGAGDTQYF.

This clone was seen more than once but under ten times. V usage is TRBV2 and J usage is TRBJ1-5, with D possibly being TRBD1 (5 bases). Germline V gene lookup returns CDR1 SNHLY and CDR2 FYNNEI. The CDR3 sequence is 13 residues long. Trimming took off 8 bases at V and 2 bases at J, with 10 bases between the two ends. The CDR3 DNA reads TGTGCCAGCGGGACTTGGGGCAATCAGCCCCAGCATTTT. It yields the protein CASGTWGNQPQHF.

The chain is built from TRBV11-2 and TRBJ1-1; 7 nucleotides agree with TRBD1. The ends lost 5 bases at V and 5 bases at J; junction bases unmatched: 8. This CDR3 has 14 residues. Germline CDR1 and CDR2: SGHAT and FQNNGV. This CDR3 reads CASSQRQGRTEAFF. CDR3 nucleotide sequence: TGTGCCAGCAGCCAGCGACAGGGACGGACTGAAGCTTTCTTT.

This clone was counted between two and nine times. The chain uses TRBV6-6 and TRBJ1-2, with TRBD1 as a possible D gene (5 bases). Trimming pared 6 bases from V and 4 bases from J, leaving 21 bases between. This CDR3 region has 16 residues. CDR1 and CDR2 from the germline V gene are MNHNY and SVGAGI (reference sequence). The CDR3 bases are TGTGCCAGCAGCCACCGGAAGGGGCAGAGAGGCTATGGCTACACCTTC. As protein: CASSHRKGQRGYGYTF.

V is TRBV5-1 and J is TRBJ1-3; weak D call: TRBD1 (5 bases). The V gene lost 4 bases and the J gene lost 0 bases, with 14 bases spanning the gap. The CDR3 length is 16 residues. The germline gives CDR1 SGHRS, CDR2 YFSETQ. CDR3 sequence reads: CASSLDGHRSGNTIYF. CDR3 in DNA: TGCGCCAGCAGCCTGGACGGACACCGCTCTGGAAACACCATATATTTT.

This clone occurred a few times. V and J are TRBV29-1 and TRBJ1-1; 7 bases line up with TRBD1. Germline V CDR1 and CDR2: SQVTM, ANQGSEA. The CDR3 covers 12 residues. V dropped 7 bases and J dropped 4; count of bases not matched to a gene: 6. The CDR3 reads CSGQGYGTEAFF. As DNA, the CDR3 is TGCAGCGGACAGGGATACGGCACTGAAGCTTTCTTT.

V and J are TRBV5-5 and TRBJ2-7; D possibly corresponds to TRBD1 (6 bases). The CDR3 runs 15 residues. The germline V and J ends were trimmed by 2 bases and 2 bases, with 14 bases remaining between them. From germline, CDR1 is SGHKS and CDR2 YYEKEE (reference sequence). DNA for the CDR3: TGTGCCAGCAGCTTACAGGGCTTGAGCCCCTACGAGCAGTACTTC. Protein: CASSLQGLSPYEQYF.

The chain combines TRBV30 with TRBJ1-2, with a possible D match to TRBD1 (6 bases). V was cut by 4 bases and J by 4 bases, with 13 bases left in between. This CDR3 spans 13 amino acids. Germline V gene sequence: CDR1 GTSNPN, CDR2 SVGIG (reference sequence). Here the CDR3 reads CAWNQGRTYGYTF. The CDR3, as DNA: TGTGCCTGGAACCAGGGGCGCACCTATGGCTACACCTTC. Full variable domain (remainder filled in from reference TRBV30 and TRBJ1-2): SQTIHQWPATLVQPVGSPLSLECTVEGTSNPNLYWYRQAAGRGLQLLFYSVGIGQISSEVPQNLSASRPQDRQFILSSKKLLLSDSGFYLCAWNQGRTYGYTFGSGTRLTVV.

This chain's CDR3 is CSVDSPDTQYF. The CDR3 DNA sequence: TGCAGCGTTGATAGTCCAGATACGCAGTATTTT. J is TRBJ2-3 and V is TRBV29-1; no definite D call. Trimming cost V 3 bases and J 4 bases, with 5 bases left between them. CDR1 is SQVTM and CDR2 is ANQGSEA in the germline V gene. The CDR3 is 11 amino acids.

The chain is built from TRBV18 and TRBJ1-5; no firm D call. This CDR3 region has 14 residues. Germline V gene lookup returns CDR1 KGHSH and CDR2 LQKENI. Trimming removed 5 bases at V and 4 bases at J, with 12 bases between. The CDR3 DNA follows: TGTGCCAGCTCATTGGGCGGGGATAATCAGCCCCAGCATTTT. Its translation is CASSLGGDNQPQHF. The full variable domain, its missing parts supplied by reference TRBV18 and TRBJ1-5, is NAGVMQNPRHLVRRRGQEARLRCSPMKGHSHVYWYRQLPEEGLKFMVYLQKENIIDESGMPKERFSAEFPKEGPSILRIQQVVRGDSAAYFCASSLGGDNQPQHFGDGTRLSIL.

J is TRBJ1-2 and V is TRBV7-3, with D maybe TRBD1 (5 bases). CDR1 and CDR2 (germline): SGHTA, FQGTGA. The V and J ends lost 6 bases and 8 bases respectively, with 16 bases between them. The CDR3 sequence is 13 residues long. The chain's CDR3 is CASSSQGLEGYTF. The CDR3 coding sequence is TGTGCCAGCAGTTCGCAGGGTTTAGAGGGCTACACCTTC.

The chain employs TRBV21-1 and TRBJ2-5; no DNA check was done on the table's D call, TRBD1. TRBV21-1 is recorded as a pseudogene. The CDR3 contains 15 residues. Written as DNA, the CDR3 is TGTGCCAGCAGGAAAACGACAGGGGGCGGAGAGACCCAGTACTTC. The encoded protein is CASRKTTGGGETQYF.

The V gene is TRBV6-1, the J gene TRBJ1-2; D is uncertain. V was pared by 2 bases and J by 5 bases, with 12 bases between. The CDR3 is 14 amino acids. CDR1 and CDR2 from the germline V gene are MNHNS and SASEGT. CDR3 sequence (DNA): TGTGCCAGCAGTGAAACCCGCCCAGGATATGGCTACACCTTC. Protein: CASSETRPGYGYTF.

The chain combines TRBV30 with TRBJ1-1; no definite D call. V shed 2 bases and J shed 4 bases, with 8 bases lying between them. CDR1 and CDR2 (germline): GTSNPN, SVGIG (reference sequence). The CDR3 is 12 residues long. The DNA of the CDR3 is TGTGCCTGGAGTCCTGGAGGCACTGAAGCTTTCTTT. This sequence encodes CAWSPGGTEAFF. The variable domain in full, with the rest retrieved from reference TRBV30 and TRBJ1-1, is SQTIHQWPATLVQPVGSPLSLECTVEGTSNPNLYWYRQAAGRGLQLLFYSVGIGQISSEVPQNLSASRPQDRQFILSSKKLLLSDSGFYLCAWSPGGTEAFFGQGTRLTVV.

This rearrangement joins TRBV28 to TRBJ1-1; 8 bases fit TRBD1. The CDR3 consists of 12 residues. Trimming at V came to 7 bases and at J to 11 bases, leaving 9 bases not matched to a gene. In germline, CDR1 is MDHEN, CDR2 SYDVKM. CDR3 coding DNA: TGTGCCAGCATCTCTGGACAGGGTAGGGCTTTCTTT. Residues: CASISGQGRAFF.

The V and J genes are TRBV5-1 and TRBJ2-7, with 8 nucleotides matching TRBD1. The J segment lost 2 bases and the V segment lost 1 base, leaving 2 bases of the junction unmatched. The CDR3 has 14 amino acids. Germline CDR1 is SGHRS and CDR2 is YFSETQ. CDR3 sequence (DNA): TGCGCCAGCAGCTTGCGACAGGGGACCTACGAGCAGTACTTC. It yields the protein CASSLRQGTYEQYF.

The genes are TRBV5-5 and TRBJ2-3; TRBD1 agrees at 8 bases. The germline gives CDR1 SGHKS, CDR2 YYEKEE (reference sequence). After removal of 4 bases from V and 1 base from J, the junction contained 8 bases not matched to a gene. CDR3 length: 16 residues. CDR3 bases: TGTGCCAGCAGCCCACGGACGACAGGGGGCACAGATACGCAGTATTTT. Its translation is CASSPRTTGGTDTQYF.

The rearrangement uses TRBV5-5 and TRBJ2-1; D is possibly TRBD1 (5 bases). The CDR3 runs to 13 residues. V lost 1 base and J lost 5, with 7 bases in between. Germline V CDR1 and CDR2: SGHKS, YYEKEE (reference sequence). CDR3 DNA sequence: TGTGCCAGCAGCTTGAGCAGGGACAATGAGCAGTTCTTC. Translated: CASSLSRDNEQFF.

The chain is built from TRBV5-3 and TRBJ1-1; 8 bases map to TRBD1. TRBV5-3 is identified as an open reading frame with a role that is uncertain. There are 14 residues in the CDR3. V gave up 4 bases and J gave up 4 bases; unmatched junction bases: 6. The chain's CDR3 is CARSEDRAGTEAFF. The CDR3 coding sequence is TGTGCCAGAAGCGAGGACAGGGCTGGCACTGAAGCTTTCTTT.

This chain links TRBV24-1 with TRBJ2-2, with 16 bases that match TRBD2. J was trimmed by 5 bases and V by 4 bases; bases with no gene match: 6. CDR1 and CDR2 (germline): KGHDR, SFDVKD. CDR3 length: 18 residues. DNA for the CDR3: TGTGCCACCAGTGACCCGGGACTAGCGGGGGGGAGGACCGGGGAGCTGTTTTTT. It is translated as CATSDPGLAGGRTGELFF.

This clone was detected only once. The chain has TRBV2 and TRBJ1-6; TRBD1 matches at 9 bases. CDR3 size: 14 residues. The V segment lost 5 bases and the J segment 7 bases; nucleotides outside the gene matches: 3. Germline lookup yields CDR1 SNHLY and CDR2 FYNNEI. CDR3 DNA sequence: TGTGCCAGCAGTCGACAGGGGGAGAATTCACCCCTCCACTTT. Protein: CASSRQGENSPLHF.